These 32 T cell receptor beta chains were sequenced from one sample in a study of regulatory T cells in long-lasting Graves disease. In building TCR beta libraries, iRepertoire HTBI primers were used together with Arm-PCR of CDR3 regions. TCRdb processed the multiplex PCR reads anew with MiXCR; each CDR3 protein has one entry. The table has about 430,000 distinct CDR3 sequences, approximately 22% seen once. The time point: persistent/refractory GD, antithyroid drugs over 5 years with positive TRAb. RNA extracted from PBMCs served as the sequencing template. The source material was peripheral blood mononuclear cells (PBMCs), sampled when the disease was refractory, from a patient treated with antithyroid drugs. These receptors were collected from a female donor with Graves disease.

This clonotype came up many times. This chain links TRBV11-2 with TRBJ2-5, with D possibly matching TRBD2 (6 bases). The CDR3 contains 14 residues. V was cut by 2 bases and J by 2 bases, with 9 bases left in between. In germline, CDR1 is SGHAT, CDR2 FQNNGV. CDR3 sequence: CASSLFSGQETQYF. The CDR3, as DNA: TGTGCCAGCAGCTTATTCAGCGGGCAAGAGACCCAGTACTTC.

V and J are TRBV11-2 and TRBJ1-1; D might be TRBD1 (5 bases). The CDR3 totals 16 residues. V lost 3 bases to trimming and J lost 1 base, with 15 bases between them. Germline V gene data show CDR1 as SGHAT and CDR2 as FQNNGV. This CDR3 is CASSFPGGKQNTEAFF. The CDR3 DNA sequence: TGTGCCAGCAGCTTCCCTGGGGGGAAGCAGAACACTGAAGCTTTCTTT.

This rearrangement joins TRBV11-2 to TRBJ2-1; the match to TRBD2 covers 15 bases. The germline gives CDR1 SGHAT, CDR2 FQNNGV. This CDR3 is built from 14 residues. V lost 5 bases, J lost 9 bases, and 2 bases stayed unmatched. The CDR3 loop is CASSPGLAGGEQFF. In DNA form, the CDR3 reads TGTGCCAGCAGCCCGGGACTAGCGGGAGGTGAGCAGTTCTTC.

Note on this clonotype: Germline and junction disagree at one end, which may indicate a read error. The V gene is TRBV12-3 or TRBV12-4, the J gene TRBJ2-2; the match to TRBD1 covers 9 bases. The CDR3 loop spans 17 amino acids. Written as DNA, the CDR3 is TGTGCCAGCAGTTTCGGAGCTTGGACAGGGGTGACCGGGGGGCTGTTTTTT. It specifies CASSFGAWTGVTGGLFF.

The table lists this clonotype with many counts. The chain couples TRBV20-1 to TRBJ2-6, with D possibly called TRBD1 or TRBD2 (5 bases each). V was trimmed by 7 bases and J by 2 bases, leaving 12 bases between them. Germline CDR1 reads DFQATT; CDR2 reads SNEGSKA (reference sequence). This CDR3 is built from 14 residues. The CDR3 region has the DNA TGCAGTGGGGTCCGAGGGGCTGGGGCCAACGTCCTGACTTTC. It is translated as CSGVRGAGANVLTF.

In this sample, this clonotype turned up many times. The CDR3 spells CASSLSQGAGANVLTF. CDR3 in DNA: TGTGCCAGCAGTTTATCCCAGGGAGCTGGGGCCAACGTCCTGACTTTC. V gene TRBV28 combines with J gene TRBJ2-6; D is perhaps TRBD1 or TRBD2 (5 bases each). CDR3 length: 16 residues. Trimming pared 1 base from V and 2 bases from J, leaving 9 bases between. The V gene's germline CDR1 is MDHEN and CDR2 SYDVKM.

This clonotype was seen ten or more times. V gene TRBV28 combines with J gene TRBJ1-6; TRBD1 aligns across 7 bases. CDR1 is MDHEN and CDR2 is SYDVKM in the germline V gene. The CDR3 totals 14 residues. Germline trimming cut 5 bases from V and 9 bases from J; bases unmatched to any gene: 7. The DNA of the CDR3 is TGTGCCAGCAGTATCGGGACAGTCTTTTCACCCCTCCACTTT. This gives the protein CASSIGTVFSPLHF.

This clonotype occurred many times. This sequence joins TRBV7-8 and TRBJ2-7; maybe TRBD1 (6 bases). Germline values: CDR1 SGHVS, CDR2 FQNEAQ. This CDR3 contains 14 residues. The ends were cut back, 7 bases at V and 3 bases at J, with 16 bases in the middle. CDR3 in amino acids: CASNSGAANYEQYF. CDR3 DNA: TGTGCCAGCAACTCAGGGGCAGCAAACTACGAGCAGTACTTC.

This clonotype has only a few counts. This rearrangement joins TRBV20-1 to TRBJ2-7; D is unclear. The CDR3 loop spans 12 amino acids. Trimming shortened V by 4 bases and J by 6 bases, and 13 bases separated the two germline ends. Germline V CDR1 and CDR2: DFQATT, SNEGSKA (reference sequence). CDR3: CSANGEASEQYF. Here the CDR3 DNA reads TGCAGTGCTAACGGTGAGGCATCCGAGCAGTACTTC.

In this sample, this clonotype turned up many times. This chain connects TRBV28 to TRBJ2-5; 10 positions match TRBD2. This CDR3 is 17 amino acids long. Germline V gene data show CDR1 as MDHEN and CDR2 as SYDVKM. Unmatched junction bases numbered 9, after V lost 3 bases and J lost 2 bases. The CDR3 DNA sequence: TGTGCCAGCAGTTTGGGGATAGGGACTAGCGTACAAGAGACCCAGTACTTC. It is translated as CASSLGIGTSVQETQYF.

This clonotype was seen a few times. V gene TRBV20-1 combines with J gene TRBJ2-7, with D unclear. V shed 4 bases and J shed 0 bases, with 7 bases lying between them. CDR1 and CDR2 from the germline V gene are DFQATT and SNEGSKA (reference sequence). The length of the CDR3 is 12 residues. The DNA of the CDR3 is TGCAGTGCTACCGAGAGCTCCTACGAGCAGTACTTC. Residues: CSATESSYEQYF.

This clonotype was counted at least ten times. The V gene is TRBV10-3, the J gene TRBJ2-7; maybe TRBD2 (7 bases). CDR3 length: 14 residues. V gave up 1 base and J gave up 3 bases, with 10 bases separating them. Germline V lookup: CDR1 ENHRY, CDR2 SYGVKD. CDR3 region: CAISEFGGRYEQYF. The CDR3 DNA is TGTGCCATCAGTGAGTTCGGGGGGCGCTACGAGCAGTACTTC.

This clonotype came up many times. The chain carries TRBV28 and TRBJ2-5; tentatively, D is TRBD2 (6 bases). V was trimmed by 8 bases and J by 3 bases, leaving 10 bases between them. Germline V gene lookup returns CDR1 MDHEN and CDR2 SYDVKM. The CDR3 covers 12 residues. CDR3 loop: CASQRLEETQYF. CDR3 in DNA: TGTGCCAGCCAAAGACTAGAAGAGACCCAGTACTTC. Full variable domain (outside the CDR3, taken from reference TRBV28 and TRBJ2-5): DVKVTQSSRYLVKRTGEKVFLECVQDMDHENMFWYRQDPGLGLRLIYFSYDVKMKEKGDIPEGYSVSREKKERFSLILESASTNQTSMYLCASQRLEETQYFGPGTRLLVL.

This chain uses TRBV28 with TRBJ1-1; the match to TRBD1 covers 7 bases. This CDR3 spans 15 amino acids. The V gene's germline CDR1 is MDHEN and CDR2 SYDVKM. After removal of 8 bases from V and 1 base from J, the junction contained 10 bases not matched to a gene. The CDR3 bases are TGTGCCAGCTACTTGAGGGGGCGCGAGAACACTGAAGCTTTCTTT. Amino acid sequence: CASYLRGRENTEAFF.

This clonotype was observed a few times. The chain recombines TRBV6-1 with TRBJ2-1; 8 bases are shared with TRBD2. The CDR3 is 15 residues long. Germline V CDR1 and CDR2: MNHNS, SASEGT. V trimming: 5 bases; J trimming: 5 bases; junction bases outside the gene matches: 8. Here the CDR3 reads CASSPGGTIDNEQFF. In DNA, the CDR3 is TGTGCCAGCAGTCCGGGGGGGACTATCGACAATGAGCAGTTCTTC.

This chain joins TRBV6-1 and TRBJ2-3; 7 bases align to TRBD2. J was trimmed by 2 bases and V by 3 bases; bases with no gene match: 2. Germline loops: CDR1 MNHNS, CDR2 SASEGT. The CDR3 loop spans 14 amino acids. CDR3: CASSDSGNTDTQYF. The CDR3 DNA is TGTGCCAGCAGTGACAGCGGGAACACAGATACGCAGTATTTT.

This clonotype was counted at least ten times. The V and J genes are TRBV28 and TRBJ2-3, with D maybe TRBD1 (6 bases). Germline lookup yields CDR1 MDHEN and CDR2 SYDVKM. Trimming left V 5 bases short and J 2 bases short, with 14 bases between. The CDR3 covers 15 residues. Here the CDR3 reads CASSLSGQNTDTQYF. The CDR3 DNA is TGTGCCAGCAGTCTATCGGGACAAAACACAGATACGCAGTATTTT.

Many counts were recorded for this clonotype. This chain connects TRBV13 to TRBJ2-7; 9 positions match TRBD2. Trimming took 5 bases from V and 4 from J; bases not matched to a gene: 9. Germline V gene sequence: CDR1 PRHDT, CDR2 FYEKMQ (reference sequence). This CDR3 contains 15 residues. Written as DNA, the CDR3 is TGTGCCAGCAGCAATAGCGGGAGTAATTGGTACGAGCAGTACTTC. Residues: CASSNSGSNWYEQYF.

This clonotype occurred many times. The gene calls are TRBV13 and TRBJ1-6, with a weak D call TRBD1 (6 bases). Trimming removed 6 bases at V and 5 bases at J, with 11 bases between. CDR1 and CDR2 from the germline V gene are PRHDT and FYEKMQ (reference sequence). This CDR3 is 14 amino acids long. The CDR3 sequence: CASSWTADNSPLHF. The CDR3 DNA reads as TGTGCCAGCAGTTGGACAGCGGATAATTCACCCCTCCACTTT.

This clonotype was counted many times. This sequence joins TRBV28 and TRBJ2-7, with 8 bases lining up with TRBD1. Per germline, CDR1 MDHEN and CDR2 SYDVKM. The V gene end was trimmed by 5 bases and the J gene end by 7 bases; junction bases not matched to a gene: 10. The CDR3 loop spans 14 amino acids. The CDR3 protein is CASSTAQGAREQYF. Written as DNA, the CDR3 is TGTGCCAGCAGTACCGCGCAGGGGGCGAGGGAGCAGTACTTC.

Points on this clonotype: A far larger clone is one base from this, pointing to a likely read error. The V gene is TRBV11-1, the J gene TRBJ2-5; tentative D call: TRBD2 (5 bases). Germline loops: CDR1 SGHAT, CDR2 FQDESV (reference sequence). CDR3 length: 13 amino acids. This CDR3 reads CASSLAGEEAQYF. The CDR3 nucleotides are TGTGCCAGCAGCTTAGCGGGAGAAGAGGCCCAGTACTTC.

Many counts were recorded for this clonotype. In DNA, the CDR3 is TGTGCCAGCAGTTCGGGGGGACAGGGCTACGAGCAGTACTTC. Residues: CASSSGGQGYEQYF. J is TRBJ2-7 and V is TRBV28; TRBD1 matches 9 bases. After removal of 4 bases from V and 3 bases from J, the junction contained 4 bases not matched to a gene. This CDR3 region has 14 residues. CDR1 and CDR2 (germline): MDHEN, SYDVKM.

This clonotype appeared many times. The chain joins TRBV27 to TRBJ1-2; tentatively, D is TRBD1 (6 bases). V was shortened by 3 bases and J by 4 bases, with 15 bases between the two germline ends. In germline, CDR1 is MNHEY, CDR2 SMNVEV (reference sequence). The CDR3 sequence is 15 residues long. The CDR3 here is CASSFGGPESYGYTF. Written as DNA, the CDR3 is TGTGCCAGCAGTTTTGGGGGCCCCGAGAGCTATGGCTACACCTTC.

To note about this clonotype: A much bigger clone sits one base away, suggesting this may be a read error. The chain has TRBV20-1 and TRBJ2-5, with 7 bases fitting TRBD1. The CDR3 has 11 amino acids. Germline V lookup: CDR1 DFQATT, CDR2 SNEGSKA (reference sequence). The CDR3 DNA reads TGCAAGAGCGACAGGGTTGAGACCCAGTACTTC. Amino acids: CKSDRVETQYF.

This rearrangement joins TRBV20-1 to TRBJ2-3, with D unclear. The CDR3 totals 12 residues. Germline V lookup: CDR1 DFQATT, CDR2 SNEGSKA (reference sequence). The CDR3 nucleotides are TGCGGCTCGGGCACTAGCACAGATACGCAGTATTTT. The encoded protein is CGSGTSTDTQYF.

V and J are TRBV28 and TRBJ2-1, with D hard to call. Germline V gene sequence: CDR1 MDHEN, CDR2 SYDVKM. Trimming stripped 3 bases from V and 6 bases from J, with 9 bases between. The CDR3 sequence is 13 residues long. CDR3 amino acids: CASSLALSNEQFF. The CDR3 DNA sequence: TGTGCCAGCAGTTTGGCACTGAGCAATGAGCAGTTCTTC.

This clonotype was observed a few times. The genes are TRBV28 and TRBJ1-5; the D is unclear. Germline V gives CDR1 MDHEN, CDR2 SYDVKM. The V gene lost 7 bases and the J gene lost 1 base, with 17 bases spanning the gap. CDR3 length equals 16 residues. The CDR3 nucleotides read TGTGCCAGCATATCCATTTCCCTGAGCAGCAATCAGCCCCAGCATTTT. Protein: CASISISLSSNQPQHF.

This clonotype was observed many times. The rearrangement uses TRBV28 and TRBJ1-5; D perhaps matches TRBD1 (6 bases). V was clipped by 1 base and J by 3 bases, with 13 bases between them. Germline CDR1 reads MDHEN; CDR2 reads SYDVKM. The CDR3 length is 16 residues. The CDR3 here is CASSLSWGLNNQPQHF. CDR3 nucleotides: TGTGCCAGCAGTTTATCCTGGGGGCTTAACAATCAGCCCCAGCATTTT. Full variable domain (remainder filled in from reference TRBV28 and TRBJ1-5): DVKVTQSSRYLVKRTGEKVFLECVQDMDHENMFWYRQDPGLGLRLIYFSYDVKMKEKGDIPEGYSVSREKKERFSLILESASTNQTSMYLCASSLSWGLNNQPQHFGDGTRLSIL.

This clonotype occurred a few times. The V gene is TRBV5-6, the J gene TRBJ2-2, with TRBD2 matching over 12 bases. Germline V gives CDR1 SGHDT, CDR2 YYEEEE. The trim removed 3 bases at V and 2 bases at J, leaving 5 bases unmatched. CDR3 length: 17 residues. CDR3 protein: CASSSPTSGGNTGELFF. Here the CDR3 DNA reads TGTGCCAGCAGCTCGCCGACTAGCGGGGGTAACACCGGGGAGCTGTTTTTT.

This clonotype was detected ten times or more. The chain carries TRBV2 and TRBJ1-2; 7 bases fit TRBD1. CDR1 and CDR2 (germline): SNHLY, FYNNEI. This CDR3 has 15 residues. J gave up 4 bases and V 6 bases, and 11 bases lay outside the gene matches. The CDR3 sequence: CASRGSLTGFYGYTF. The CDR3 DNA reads TGTGCCAGCAGGGGCTCCTTGACAGGGTTCTATGGCTACACCTTC.

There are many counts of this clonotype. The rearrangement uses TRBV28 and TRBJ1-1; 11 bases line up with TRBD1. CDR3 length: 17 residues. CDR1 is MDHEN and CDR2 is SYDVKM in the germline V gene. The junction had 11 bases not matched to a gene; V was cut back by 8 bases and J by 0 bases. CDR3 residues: CASLSRTGGILNTEAFF. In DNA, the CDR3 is TGTGCCAGCCTGTCTAGGACAGGGGGCATCCTGAACACTGAAGCTTTCTTT.

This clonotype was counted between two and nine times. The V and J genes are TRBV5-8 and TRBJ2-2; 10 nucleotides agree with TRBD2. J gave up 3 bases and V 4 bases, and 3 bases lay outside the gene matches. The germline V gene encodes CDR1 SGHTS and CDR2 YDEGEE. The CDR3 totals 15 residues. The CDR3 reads CASSPGTSDTGELFF. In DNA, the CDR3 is TGTGCCAGCAGCCCCGGGACTAGCGACACCGGGGAGCTGTTTTTT.